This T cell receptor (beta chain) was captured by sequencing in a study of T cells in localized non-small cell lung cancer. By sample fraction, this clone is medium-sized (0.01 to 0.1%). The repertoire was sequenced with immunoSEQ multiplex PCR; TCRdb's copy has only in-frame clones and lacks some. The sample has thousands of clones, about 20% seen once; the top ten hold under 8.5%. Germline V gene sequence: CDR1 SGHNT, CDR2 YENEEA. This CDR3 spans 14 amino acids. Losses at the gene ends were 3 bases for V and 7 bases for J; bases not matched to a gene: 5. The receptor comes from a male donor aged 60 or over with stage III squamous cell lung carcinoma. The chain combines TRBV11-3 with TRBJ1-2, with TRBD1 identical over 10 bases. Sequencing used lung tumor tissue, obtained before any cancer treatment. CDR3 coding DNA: TGTGCCAGCAGCTTGGACAGGGGGGCGGGTGGCTACACCTTC. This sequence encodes CASSLDRGAGGYTF.